Shown below are 6 T cell receptor beta chains from a single sample sequenced in a study of beta chain features in type 1 diabetes. As every portion of the isolated RNA was reverse transcribed, the sequencing read expressed TCRB transcripts. Measured with immunoSEQ multiplex PCR; TCRdb has only the in-frame clones, and not every one. The sample has some 150,000 clones, roughly 10% seen once. What was sequenced was central memory CD4+ T cells from blood. These receptors came from a woman aged 40 to 50 in good health.

This clone appeared a few times. V and J are TRBV19 and TRBJ2-2, with D perhaps matching TRBD1 (5 bases). The germline V and J ends were trimmed by 2 bases and 2 bases, with 18 bases remaining between them. This CDR3 comprises 18 residues. CDR1 and CDR2 from the germline V gene are LNHDA and SQIVND (reference sequence). CDR3 protein: CASSIRSSGPSNTGELFF. The CDR3, as DNA: TGTGCCAGTAGTATAAGGTCCTCAGGGCCATCTAACACCGGGGAGCTGTTTTTT.

In DNA, the CDR3 is TGTGCCAGCAGCTTTGTAGGACAGGGCGGTGGATCACCCCTCCACTTT. This codes for CASSFVGQGGGSPLHF. The V and J genes are TRBV5-6 and TRBJ1-6; 8 nucleotides line up with TRBD1. The V gene end was trimmed by 2 bases and the J gene end by 10 bases; junction bases not matched to a gene: 11. The CDR3 consists of 16 residues. The germline gives CDR1 SGHDT, CDR2 YYEEEE.

The chain couples TRBV29-1 to TRBJ2-5; 7 nucleotides match TRBD2. V trimming: 3 bases; J trimming: 2 bases; junction bases outside the gene matches: 3. Germline V CDR1 and CDR2: SQVTM, ANQGSEA. This CDR3 comprises 13 residues. CDR3 nucleotides: TGCAGCGTTGAGCGAGCGGGGCAAGAGACCCAGTACTTC. Protein: CSVERAGQETQYF. Variable domain in full (rest from reference TRBV29-1 and TRBJ2-5): SAVISQKPSRDICQRGTSLTIQCQVDSQVTMMFWYRQQPGQSLTLIATANQGSEATYESGFVIDKFPISRPNLTFSTLTVSNMSPEDSSIYLCSVERAGQETQYFGPGTRLLVL.

CDR3 region: CASSPGGGQPNEQFF. CDR3 bases: TGTGCCAGCAGCCCCGGGGGGGGCCAGCCCAATGAGCAGTTCTTC. This chain links TRBV5-4 with TRBJ2-1, with 8 bases aligning to TRBD2. V gave up 4 bases and J gave up 6 bases; unmatched junction bases: 9. The CDR3 contains 15 residues. CDR1 SGHNT and CDR2 YYREEE come from the germline V gene (reference sequence).

This clone has more than one count but fewer than ten. The genes are TRBV5-1 and TRBJ2-6; D perhaps matches TRBD1 (5 bases). Trimming left V 3 bases short and J 2 bases short, with 12 bases between. This CDR3 is 16 amino acids long. Germline-derived CDR1 and CDR2 are SGHRS and YFSETQ. The CDR3 sequence is CASSSPGRTGANVLTF. The CDR3 nucleotides are TGCGCCAGCAGCTCCCCAGGGCGGACTGGGGCCAACGTCCTGACTTTC.

This clone was observed many times. As DNA, the CDR3 is TGCAGCGTTGCATGGGGGCGGCAAGAGACCCAGTACTTC. Protein product: CSVAWGRQETQYF. The rearrangement joins TRBV29-1 to TRBJ2-5; TRBD1 might be the D (6 bases). V gave up 4 bases and J gave up 2 bases, with 11 bases separating them. CDR3 length equals 13 residues. The germline gives CDR1 SQVTM, CDR2 ANQGSEA.